Shown below are 16 T cell receptor beta chains from a single sample sequenced in a study of blood T cell repertoires in COVID-19. The method was immunoSEQ multiplex PCR; TCRdb's version includes in-frame clones alone and lacks a portion of them. The sample gives some 380,000 clones, around 90% of which show up once; 6.5% is in the top ten. Sequencing used peripheral blood. These receptors were taken from a man in his late teens or twenties with active or convalescent COVID-19.

This chain joins TRBV6-5 and TRBJ2-7; TRBD1 matches at 8 bases. The CDR3 spans 14 residues. V shed 2 bases, J shed 3 bases, and the junction held 3 bases outside the gene matches. From germline, CDR1 is MNHEY and CDR2 SVGAGI. The CDR3 DNA follows: TGTGCCAGCAGTTACGGACAGGGCAACTACGAGCAGTACTTC. Its protein is CASSYGQGNYEQYF.

This chain connects TRBV4-3 to TRBJ1-3, with D perhaps matching TRBD1 (5 bases). Germline V CDR1 and CDR2: LGHNA, YSLEER. Trimming pared 0 bases from V and 4 bases from J, leaving 16 bases between. CDR3 length: 17 amino acids. The CDR3 nucleotides read TGCGCCAGCAGCCAAGAAGGCGGGGGGAGTGGGGGAAACACCATATATTTT. Its protein is CASSQEGGGSGGNTIYF.

The rearrangement uses TRBV6-5 and TRBJ1-1; tentatively, D is TRBD1 (6 bases). Germline CDR1 is MNHEY and CDR2 is SVGAGI. Deletions cut 4 bases from V and 1 base from J, with 13 bases between. CDR3 length: 15 amino acids. DNA for the CDR3: TGTGCCAGCAGTTTGATTTTCAGGGGGAACACTGAAGCTTTCTTT. It is translated as CASSLIFRGNTEAFF.

The V gene is TRBV27, the J gene TRBJ2-7; weak D call: TRBD2 (6 bases). Trimming cost V 0 bases and J 0 bases, with 9 bases left between them. The CDR3 is 15 amino acids. Germline values: CDR1 MNHEY, CDR2 SMNVEV (reference sequence). The CDR3 loop reads CASSLSGGSSYEQYF. The CDR3 nucleotides read TGTGCCAGCAGTTTATCTGGGGGGAGCTCCTACGAGCAGTACTTC.

Turning to this clone: In the same sample, other DNA sequences code for this CDR3. The chain uses TRBV28 and TRBJ1-4; TRBD1 matches 7 bases. The CDR3 contains 14 residues. V lost 4 bases to trimming and J lost 7 bases; unmatched junction nucleotides: 6. CDR1 is MDHEN and CDR2 is SYDVKM in the germline V gene. This CDR3 is CASSSTGVGEKLFF. The CDR3 DNA follows: TGTGCCAGCAGTTCAACAGGGGTCGGTGAAAAACTGTTTTTT.

This clone was detected only once. Written as DNA, the CDR3 is TGTGCCAGCACCTACCCCAGGGCTGGGCAGCCCCAGCATTTT. Protein product: CASTYPRAGQPQHF. The chain has TRBV28 and TRBJ1-5; D perhaps matches TRBD1 (5 bases). The germline V gene encodes CDR1 MDHEN and CDR2 SYDVKM. The V end was cut by 7 bases, the J end by 7 bases, with 17 bases between. The CDR3 runs 14 residues.

The J gene is TRBJ2-1, the V gene TRBV10-2; 10 bases line up with TRBD2. With V trimmed by 0 bases and J by 5 bases, 4 bases remained unmatched. The CDR3 runs to 16 residues. The germline V gene encodes CDR1 WSHSY and CDR2 SAAADI. The CDR3 protein is CASSESPGTSDNEQFF. CDR3 in DNA: TGCGCCAGCAGTGAGTCTCCCGGGACTAGCGACAATGAGCAGTTCTTC.

The gene calls are TRBV28 and TRBJ2-7; D is unclear. The CDR3 runs 13 residues. V was pared by 1 base and J by 4 bases, with 8 bases between. Germline V CDR1 and CDR2: MDHEN, SYDVKM. CDR3 nucleotides: TGTGCCAGCAGTTTATCCAGCGCATACGAGCAGTACTTC. Its translation is CASSLSSAYEQYF.

The chain is built from TRBV15 and TRBJ2-3; 9 bases map to TRBD1. This CDR3 has 16 residues. Germline V gives CDR1 LNHNV, CDR2 YYDKDF (reference sequence). The V gene end was trimmed by 2 bases and the J gene end by 3 bases; junction bases not matched to a gene: 6. CDR3 coding DNA: TGTGCCACCAGCAGACTTAACAGGGGGCGGACAGATACGCAGTATTTT. This encodes CATSRLNRGRTDTQYF.

The chain is built from TRBV28 and TRBJ1-3; 7 nucleotides agree with TRBD1. This CDR3 contains 14 residues. Germline values: CDR1 MDHEN, CDR2 SYDVKM. Unmatched junction bases numbered 6, after V lost 6 bases and J lost 4 bases. The CDR3 region has the DNA TGTGCCAGCAGCCGACAGGGCACCGGAAACACCATATATTTT. This translates into CASSRQGTGNTIYF. The full variable domain, rest sourced from reference TRBV28 and TRBJ1-3, is DVKVTQSSRYLVKRTGEKVFLECVQDMDHENMFWYRQDPGLGLRLIYFSYDVKMKEKGDIPEGYSVSREKKERFSLILESASTNQTSMYLCASSRQGTGNTIYFGEGSWLTVV.

The J gene is TRBJ2-3, the V gene TRBV5-1; TRBD2 might be the D (7 bases). The length of the CDR3 is 15 residues. Trimming left V 0 bases short and J 5 bases short, with 13 bases between. Looked up from germline, CDR1 is SGHRS and CDR2 is YFSETQ. CDR3 nucleotides: TGCGCCAGCAGCTTGGCCGGGGGAGGGGGAGATACGCAGTATTTT. This encodes CASSLAGGGGDTQYF.

This chain uses TRBV25-1 with TRBJ1-1; 8 positions agree with TRBD1. Germline-derived CDR1 and CDR2 are MGHDK and SYGVNS. This CDR3 region has 16 residues. The V and J ends lost 1 base and 3 bases, in that order; junction bases with no gene match: 7. CDR3 nucleotide sequence: TGTGCCAGCAGTGAATCCGGACAGGGCGGGTACACTGAAGCTTTCTTT. Protein: CASSESGQGGYTEAFF.

This clone was seen only once. CDR3 bases: TGTGCCAGCTCACTTAGGGGTCCCCCCGGGGATACGCAGTATTTT. Its protein product is CASSLRGPPGDTQYF. The chain combines TRBV18 with TRBJ2-3; possibly TRBD1 for D (5 bases). CDR1 is KGHSH and CDR2 is LQKENI in the germline V gene. The CDR3 sequence is 15 residues long. V gave up 4 bases and J gave up 6 bases, with 17 bases separating them.

This chain uses TRBV2 with TRBJ1-4, with 9 bases matching TRBD1. CDR3 length: 12 amino acids. Trimming removed 0 bases from V and 14 bases from J; junction bases left unmatched: 1. Per germline, CDR1 SNHLY and CDR2 FYNNEI. CDR3 nucleotides: TGTGCCAGCAGTGAAGCCGGGACAGGGCTGTTTTTT. The encoded protein is CASSEAGTGLFF.

The chain joins TRBV28 to TRBJ1-2, with 9 bases that match TRBD1. With 8 bases clipped from V and 2 bases from J, the junction kept 3 bases outside the gene matches. Germline-derived CDR1 and CDR2 are MDHEN and SYDVKM. This CDR3 spans 13 amino acids. This chain's CDR3 is CASHTGGNYGYTF. The CDR3 bases are TGTGCCAGCCACACAGGGGGCAACTATGGCTACACCTTC.

DNA for the CDR3: TGTGCCAGCAGCTGGACACGCTCGAACACTGAAGCTTTCTTT. Protein product: CASSWTRSNTEAFF. V is TRBV7-2 and J is TRBJ1-1; D perhaps matches TRBD1 (5 bases). The CDR3 totals 14 residues. CDR1 is SGHTA, CDR2 FQGNSA, per germline. The V gene lost 4 bases and the J gene lost 1 base, with 10 bases spanning the gap.